The 6 T cell receptor beta chains below all came from one sample that was sequenced in a study of blood T cell repertoires in COVID-19. Method: immunoSEQ multiplex PCR; TCRdb's copy keeps in-frame clones and lacks some. The table has almost 30,000 clones, approximately 90% seen once. Sequenced input: peripheral blood. The receptors were gathered from a human donor in a cohort sampled during active COVID-19.

The chain links TRBV9 to TRBJ2-5; TRBD2 is a possible D gene (6 bases). CDR1 and CDR2 (germline): SGDLS, YYNGEE. Between the trimmed V and J ends, which lost 4 bases and 5 bases, there was a span of 15 bases. The CDR3 consists of 14 residues. In DNA form, the CDR3 reads TGTGCCAGCAGCCCCTCAGAGGCGGGGGAGACCCAGTACTTC. As protein: CASSPSEAGETQYF. The full variable domain, with the rest looked up from reference TRBV9 and TRBJ2-5, is DSGVTQTPKHLITATGQRVTLRCSPRSGDLSVYWYQQSLDQGLQFLIQYYNGEERAKGNILERFSAQQFPDLHSELNLSSLELGDSALYFCASSPSEAGETQYFGPGTRLLVL.

V is TRBV27 and J is TRBJ1-2, with D perhaps TRBD1 (5 bases). The CDR3 sequence is 14 residues long. Trimming stripped 5 bases from V and 2 bases from J, with 12 bases between. In germline, CDR1 is MNHEY, CDR2 SMNVEV (reference sequence). The CDR3 region has the DNA TGTGCCAGCAGTCCGGACATCGCCAACTATGGCTACACCTTC. As protein: CASSPDIANYGYTF.

The chain links TRBV7-3 to TRBJ2-1; 11 bases align to TRBD2. From germline, CDR1 is SGHTA and CDR2 FQGTGA. The CDR3 runs to 15 residues. The J segment lost 6 bases and the V segment lost 4 bases, leaving 5 bases of the junction unmatched. This CDR3 reads CASSSTGLAVNEQFF. CDR3 nucleotides: TGTGCCAGCAGCTCGACGGGACTAGCGGTCAATGAGCAGTTCTTC.

The rearrangement links TRBV5-5 to TRBJ2-3, with D perhaps matching TRBD1 (6 bases). V was clipped by 5 bases and J by 0 bases, with 13 bases between them. The CDR3 contains 15 residues. CDR1 and CDR2 from the germline V gene are SGHKS and YYEKEE (reference sequence). The CDR3 here is CASSIRDTSTDTQYF. The CDR3 DNA reads TGTGCCAGCAGTATCCGGGACACTAGCACAGATACGCAGTATTTT. The full variable domain, rest sourced from reference TRBV5-5 and TRBJ2-3, is DAGVTQSPTHLIKTRGQQVTLRCSPISGHKSVSWYQQVLGQGPQFIFQYYEKEERGRGNFPDRFSARQFPNYSSELNVNALLLGDSALYLCASSIRDTSTDTQYFGPGTRLTVL.

This clone was observed a single time. V and J are TRBV18 and TRBJ1-4, with D possibly TRBD1 on 5 matching bases. This CDR3 is 15 amino acids long. Between the trimmed V and J ends, which lost 6 bases and 2 bases, there was a span of 13 bases. Germline values: CDR1 KGHSH, CDR2 LQKENI. The CDR3 nucleotides read TGTGCCAGCTCCCCCGTTGGGGCGACTAATGAAAAACTGTTTTTT. It is translated as CASSPVGATNEKLFF. The complete variable domain, with remaining parts taken from reference TRBV18 and TRBJ1-4, reads NAGVMQNPRHLVRRRGQEARLRCSPMKGHSHVYWYRQLPEEGLKFMVYLQKENIIDESGMPKERFSAEFPKEGPSILRIQQVVRGDSAAYFCASSPVGATNEKLFFGSGTQLSVL.

The chain recombines TRBV15 with TRBJ2-3; TRBD1 agrees at 8 bases. The CDR3 runs 15 residues. Germline CDR1 is LNHNV and CDR2 is YYDKDF (reference sequence). V shed 2 bases and J 2 bases; nucleotides not matched to a gene: 3. CDR3 nucleotide sequence: TGTGCCACCAGCAGAAGGACAGGGCTCACAGATACGCAGTATTTT. Protein: CATSRRTGLTDTQYF.